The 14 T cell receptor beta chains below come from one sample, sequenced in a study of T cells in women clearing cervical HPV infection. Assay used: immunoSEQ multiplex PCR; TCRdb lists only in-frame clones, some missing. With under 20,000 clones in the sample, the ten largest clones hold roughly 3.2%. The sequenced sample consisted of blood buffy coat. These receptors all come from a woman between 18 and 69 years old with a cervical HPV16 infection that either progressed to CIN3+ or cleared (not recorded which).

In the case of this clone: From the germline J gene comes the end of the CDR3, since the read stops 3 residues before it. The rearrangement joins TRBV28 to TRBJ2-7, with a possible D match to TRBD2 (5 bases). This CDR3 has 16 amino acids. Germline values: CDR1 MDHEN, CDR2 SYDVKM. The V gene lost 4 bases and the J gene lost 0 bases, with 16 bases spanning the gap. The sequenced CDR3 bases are TGTGCCAGCAGTTCCTCTCTCAGCGGCGACTCCTACGAG. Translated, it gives CASSSSLSGDSYE. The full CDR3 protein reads CASSSSLSGDSYEQYF.

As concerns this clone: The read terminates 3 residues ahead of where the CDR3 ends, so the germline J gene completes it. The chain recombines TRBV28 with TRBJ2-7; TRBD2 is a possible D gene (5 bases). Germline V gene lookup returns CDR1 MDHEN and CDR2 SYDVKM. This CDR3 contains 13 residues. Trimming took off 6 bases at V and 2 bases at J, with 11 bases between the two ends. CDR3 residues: CASSPGLPYEQYF. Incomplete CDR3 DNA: TGTGCCAGCAGCCCGGGGTTGCCCTACGAG.

Partial CDR3 DNA: TGTGCCAGCAGTGAATCAACAGGGAGGTTGGGGGAGACC. Protein sequence: CASSESTGRLGET. In full, the CDR3 is CASSESTGRLGETQYF. The chain links TRBV6-1 to TRBJ2-5, with D perhaps TRBD1 or TRBD2 (6 bases each). The missing CDR3 end, 3 residues past where the read stops, is filled in from the germline J gene. Deletions cut 2 bases from V and 5 bases from J, with 18 bases between. This CDR3 is 16 amino acids long. Germline loops: CDR1 MNHNS, CDR2 SASEGT.

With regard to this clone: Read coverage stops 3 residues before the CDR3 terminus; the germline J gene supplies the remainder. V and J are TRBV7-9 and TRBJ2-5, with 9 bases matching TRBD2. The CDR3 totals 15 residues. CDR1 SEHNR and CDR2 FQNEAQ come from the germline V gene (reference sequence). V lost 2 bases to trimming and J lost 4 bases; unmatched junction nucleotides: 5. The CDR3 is CASSLNSGGRETQYF. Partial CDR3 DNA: TGTGCCAGCAGCTTAAACAGCGGGGGGCGAGAGACC. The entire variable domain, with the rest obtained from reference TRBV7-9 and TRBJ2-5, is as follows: DTGVSQNPRHKITKRGQNVTFRCDPISEHNRLYWYRQTLGQGPEFLTYFQNEAQLEKSRLLSDRFSAERPKGSFSTLEIQRTEQGDSAMYLCASSLNSGGRETQYFGPGTRLLVL.

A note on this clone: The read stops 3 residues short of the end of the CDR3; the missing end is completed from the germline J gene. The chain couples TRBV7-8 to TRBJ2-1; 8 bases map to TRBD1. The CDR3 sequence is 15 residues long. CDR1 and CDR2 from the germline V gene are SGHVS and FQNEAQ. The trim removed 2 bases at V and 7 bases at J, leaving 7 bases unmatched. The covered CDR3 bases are TGTGCCAGCAGCTTACCCAGGGGGCCCGGAAATGAG. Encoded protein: CASSLPRGPGNE. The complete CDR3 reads CASSLPRGPGNEQFF.

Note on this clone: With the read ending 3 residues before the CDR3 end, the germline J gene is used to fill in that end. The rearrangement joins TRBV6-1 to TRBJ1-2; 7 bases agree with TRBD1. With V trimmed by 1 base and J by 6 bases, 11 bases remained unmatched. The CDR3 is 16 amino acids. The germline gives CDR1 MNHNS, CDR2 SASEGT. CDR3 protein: CASSEVLRGGGDGYTF. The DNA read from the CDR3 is TGTGCCAGCAGTGAAGTATTAAGAGGGGGCGGGGATGGC.

CDR3 sequence: CSARDQRGDTDTQYF. The sequenced part of the CDR3 DNA is TGCAGTGCTAGAGACCAGCGGGGGGATACAGATACG. The gene calls are TRBV20-1 and TRBJ2-3, with 9 bases matching TRBD2. The observed sequence ends 3 residues before the CDR3 terminus, with the missing tail filled in from the germline J gene. Germline CDR1 is DFQATT and CDR2 is SNEGSKA (reference sequence). V lost 0 bases to trimming and J lost 3 bases; unmatched junction nucleotides: 4. The CDR3 loop spans 15 amino acids.

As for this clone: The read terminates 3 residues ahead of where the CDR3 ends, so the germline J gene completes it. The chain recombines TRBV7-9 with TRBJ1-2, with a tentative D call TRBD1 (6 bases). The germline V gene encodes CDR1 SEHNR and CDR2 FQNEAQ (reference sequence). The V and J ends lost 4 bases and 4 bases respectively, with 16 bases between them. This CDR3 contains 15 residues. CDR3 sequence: CASSSPSTGPYGYTF. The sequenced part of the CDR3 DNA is TGTGCCAGCAGCTCGCCATCGACAGGCCCCTATGGC.

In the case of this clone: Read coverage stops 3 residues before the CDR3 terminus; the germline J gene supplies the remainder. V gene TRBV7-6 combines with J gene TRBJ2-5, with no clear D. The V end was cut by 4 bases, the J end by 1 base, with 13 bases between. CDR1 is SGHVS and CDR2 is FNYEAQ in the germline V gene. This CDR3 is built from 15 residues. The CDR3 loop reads CASSYLNLPQETQYF. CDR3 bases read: TGTGCCAGCAGCTACCTCAACTTGCCCCAAGAGACC.

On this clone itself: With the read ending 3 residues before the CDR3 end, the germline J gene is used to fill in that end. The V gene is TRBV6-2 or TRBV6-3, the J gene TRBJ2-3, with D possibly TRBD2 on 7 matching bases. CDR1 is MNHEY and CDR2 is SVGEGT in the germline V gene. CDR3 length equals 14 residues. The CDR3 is CASSYAGALNSQYF. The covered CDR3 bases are TGTGCCAGCAGTTACGCGGGGGCCCTAAATTCG.

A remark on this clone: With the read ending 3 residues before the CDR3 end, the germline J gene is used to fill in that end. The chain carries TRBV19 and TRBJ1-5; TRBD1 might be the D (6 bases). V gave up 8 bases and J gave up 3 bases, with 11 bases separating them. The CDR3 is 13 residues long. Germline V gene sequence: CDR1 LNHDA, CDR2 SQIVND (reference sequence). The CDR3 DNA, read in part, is TGTGCCAGTGGCTCAGGGGTCAATCAGCCC. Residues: CASGSGVNQP. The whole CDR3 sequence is CASGSGVNQPQHF.

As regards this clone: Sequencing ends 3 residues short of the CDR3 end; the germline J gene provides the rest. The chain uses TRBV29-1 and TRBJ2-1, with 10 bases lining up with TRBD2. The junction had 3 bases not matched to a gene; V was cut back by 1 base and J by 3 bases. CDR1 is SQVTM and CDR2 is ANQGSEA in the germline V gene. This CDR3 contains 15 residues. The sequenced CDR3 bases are TGCAGCGTTGAAGGGCAGCGGGGGGGCTACAATGAG. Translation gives CSVEGQRGGYNE. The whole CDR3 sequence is CSVEGQRGGYNEQFF.

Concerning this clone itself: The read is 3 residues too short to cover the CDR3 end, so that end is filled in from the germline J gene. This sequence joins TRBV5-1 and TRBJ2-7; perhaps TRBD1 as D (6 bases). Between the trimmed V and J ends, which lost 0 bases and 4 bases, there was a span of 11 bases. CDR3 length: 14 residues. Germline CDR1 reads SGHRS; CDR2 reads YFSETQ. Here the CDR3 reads CASSLAPGTYEQYF. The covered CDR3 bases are TGCGCCAGCAGCTTGGCCCCTGGGACATACGAG. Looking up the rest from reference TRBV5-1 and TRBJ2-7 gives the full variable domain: KAGVTQTPRYLIKTRGQQVTLSCSPISGHRSVSWYQQTPGQGLQFLFEYFSETQRNKGNFPGRFSGRQFSNSRSEMNVSTLELGDSALYLCASSLAPGTYEQYFGPGTRLTVT.

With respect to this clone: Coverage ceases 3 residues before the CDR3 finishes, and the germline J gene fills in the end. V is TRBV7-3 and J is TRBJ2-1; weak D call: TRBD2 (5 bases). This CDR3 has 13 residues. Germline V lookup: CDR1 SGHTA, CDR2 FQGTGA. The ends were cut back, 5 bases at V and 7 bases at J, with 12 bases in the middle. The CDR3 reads CASSITRPNEQFF. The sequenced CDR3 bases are TGTGCCAGCAGCATTACTAGACCTAATGAG.